This T cell receptor (beta chain) is from a study of PD-L1 blockade in urothelial cancer. General study points: Stronger expansion of tumor-associated clones in blood at 3 weeks distinguished durable-benefit patients.

The repertoire was sequenced with immunoSEQ multiplex PCR; TCRdb's copy has only in-frame clones and lacks some. The sample gives over 45,000 clones, around 84% of which show up once; approximately 23% is in the top ten. The time point was: pretreatment peripheral blood. The junction had 3 bases not matched to a gene; V was cut back by 5 bases and J by 0 bases. Per the germline V gene, CDR1 is KGHSH and CDR2 is LQKENI. CDR3 size: 14 residues. Turning to this clone: Its antigen is still unknown.

The receptor was derived from a man aged 55 to 69 with urothelial cancer. The specimen comprised PBMCs, sampled around atezolizumab (anti-PD-L1) treatment. The V gene is TRBV18, the J gene TRBJ2-7, with 8 positions matching TRBD1. The CDR3 DNA sequence: TGTGCCAGCTCATCTCAGGGGGCCTCCTACGAGCAGTACTTC. It specifies CASSSQGASYEQYF.